This T cell receptor beta chain originates from a study of spatial heterogeneity in lung cancer. TCRdb reprocessed the 5' RACE reads via MiXCR and lists one record per CDR3 protein. Of some 120,000 distinct CDR3 sequences detected, less than 15% appear once; the ten largest clones hold over 15%. The length of the CDR3 is 14 residues. The V segment lost 3 bases and the J segment 8 bases; nucleotides outside the gene matches: 5. Germline loops: CDR1 LNHNV, CDR2 YYDKDF (reference sequence). This clonotype was picked up many times. Antigen: not known. Study-wide results and caveats: Ubiquitous expanded tumor TCRs were observed in blood more at resection than follow-up.

Time point noted: blood at routine non-recurrence follow-up after resection. Whole RNA obtained from tumor, nontumor lung or frozen PBMC underwent sequencing without sorting. The receptor was isolated from a male donor with early-stage non-small cell lung cancer. The sequencing used PBMCs, collected at follow-up. The chain has TRBV15 and TRBJ2-4, with TRBD1 identical over 9 bases. The CDR3 reads CATSRGQGGDIQYF. In DNA, the CDR3 is TGTGCCACCAGCAGGGGACAGGGAGGGGACATTCAGTACTTC.